This T cell receptor beta chain was identified during a study of T cell responses to AZD1222 COVID-19 vaccine. The CDR3 totals 14 residues. The V end was cut by 11 bases, the J end by 4 bases, with 20 bases between. In germline, CDR1 is PRHDT, CDR2 FYEKMQ (reference sequence). Study-wide findings and caveats: Along spike, vaccine-associated CD4 TCRs were found throughout, with dominance at 160-218 and 743-854. None of the repertoires were sampled until the peak T cell response had passed. Compared with day 0, the breadth and depth of the Spike-specific TCR repertoire rose significantly after two doses of AZD1222. Regions left unmutated in variants are reportedly the target of nearly half of spike-specific TCRs.

Regarding this clone: The antigen is unknown.

This table comes from immunoSEQ multiplex PCR, and its TCRdb copy is limited to in-frame clones, with some not included. The sample yields roughly 80,000 clones, approximately 88% seen once. This rearrangement joins TRBV13 to TRBJ1-2; no clear D gene. Sequencing was performed on peripheral blood, taken 28 days after the second AZD1222 dose. The TCR comes from an adult who received the AZD1222 COVID-19 vaccine. Here the CDR3 reads CAASPQAPSYGYTF. CDR3 in DNA: TGTGCCGCCTCCCCCCAGGCCCCTTCCTATGGCTACACCTTC.